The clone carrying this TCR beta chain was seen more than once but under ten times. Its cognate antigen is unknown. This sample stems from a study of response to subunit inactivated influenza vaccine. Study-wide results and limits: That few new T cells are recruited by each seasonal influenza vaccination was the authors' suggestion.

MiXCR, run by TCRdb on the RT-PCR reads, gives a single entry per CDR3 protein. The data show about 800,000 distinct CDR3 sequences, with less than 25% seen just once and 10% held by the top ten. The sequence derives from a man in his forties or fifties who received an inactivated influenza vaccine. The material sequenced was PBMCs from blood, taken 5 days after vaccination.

CDR3: CAIGETGATYEQYF. CDR3 DNA sequence: TGTGCCATAGGAGAGACCGGGGCAACCTACGAGCAGTACTTC. This chain links TRBV10-3 with TRBJ2-7, with D perhaps assigned TRBD1 or TRBD2 (5 bases each). CDR1 and CDR2 from the germline V gene are ENHRY and SYGVKD. CDR3 length: 14 residues. Between the trimmed V and J ends, which lost 9 bases and 2 bases, there was a span of 17 bases.